The following is a T cell receptor (beta chain) sequence with its context. What this receptor recognizes is not known. Base qualities were left out, and no much larger clone turns up one base away. Collaborating institutions collected whole blood in K2EDTA tubes following their own protocols. For TCRbeta analysis, collaborators shipped samples in one of three forms: frozen whole blood, isolated PBMCs, or DNA extracted from either of those sample types. This sample was taken from a study of blood T cell repertoires in COVID-19 (dated by TCRdb to 2019 to 2021). Broadly, across the study: Samples from collaborators originated in the United States, Italy and Spain and spanned both the acute and convalescent phases of COVID-19. The material from the prospective study consisted of cDNA or gDNA derived from T cells, B-cell-depleted T cells, or PBMCs. The dataset comprised deeply sampled blood TCRbeta repertoires from subjects exposed to, actively infected with, or recovered from COVID-19. The repertoires were released in a freely available public database meant as a resource for research on the immune response to SARS-CoV-2. Samples were obtained from the ongoing ImmuneRACE study (first 160 participants) and from 1,254 subjects provided by 6 global collaborators. The sample metadata nearly always contained a de-identified subject ID, COVID-19 status, age in years and sex. Where available, HLA class I and class II types were taken from metadata supplied by the sample provider and were not determined by assay-based typing.

TCRbeta CDR3 regions were amplified from genomic DNA using the immunoSEQ Assay, a bias-controlled multiplex PCR. The study's own analysis went as follows. Nucleated cell counts per sample were estimated from amplification of reference gene primers within the assay. To quantify the absolute abundance of each unique TCRbeta CDR3 rearrangement, sequence reads were collapsed and filtered. Productive Simpson clonality was computed per sample as the square root of Simpson's diversity index over productive rearrangements. The table was pulled from immuneACCESS by TCRdb, which kept in-frame rearrangements only. Such tables lose some clones; where checked, under half of the loss comes from unresolved V genes, and the rest has no known cause. The V and J calls and clone size were taken over from that table, and D and trimming were inferred from the DNA. Here the sample has approximately 300,000 clones; over 70% occur a single time. The top ten clones comprise 1.2% of the sample.

The CDR3 numbers 15 residues from cysteine through phenylalanine. The kept DNA is CDR3 alone, 45 bases in frame from the first base. The germline V gene provides CDR1 SQVTM and CDR2 ANQGSEA. A distance of 16 bases separates the germline ends of V and J, which lose 3 bases and 2 bases respectively. Findings and caveats that apply to the study as a whole: The quantity of clinical and demographic metadata differed by source and by participant and was supplied without curation.

The sequence was collected from a woman aged 45-65 years with acute or convalescent COVID-19. The sample taken for sequencing was peripheral blood. The chain couples TRBV29-1 to TRBJ2-5; D gene: possibly TRBD2, on 6 matching bases. The CDR3 corresponds to CSVEGGGLTQETQYF. The DNA sequence follows: TGCAGCGTTGAGGGCGGTGGACTAACACAAGAGACCCAGTACTTC.